These 14 T cell receptor beta chains were sequenced from one sample in a study of blood T cell repertoires in COVID-19. Assay: immunoSEQ multiplex PCR; the TCRdb copy retains only in-frame clones and omits some. This table holds under 75,000 clones, 70% to 85% found once. Sample: peripheral blood. All receptors come from an older woman with acute or convalescent COVID-19.

This chain uses TRBV5-1 with TRBJ2-5, with 9 bases aligning to TRBD2. V was pared by 4 bases and J by 2 bases, with 6 bases of the junction left unmatched. The CDR3 extends over 15 amino acids. Germline V lookup: CDR1 SGHRS, CDR2 YFSETQ. CDR3 in amino acids: CASSPGTSLQETQYF. The CDR3 nucleotides read TGCGCCAGCAGCCCCGGGACTAGCCTTCAAGAGACCCAGTACTTC. Supplemented by reference TRBV5-1 and TRBJ2-5, the full variable domain reads KAGVTQTPRYLIKTRGQQVTLSCSPISGHRSVSWYQQTPGQGLQFLFEYFSETQRNKGNFPGRFSGRQFSNSRSEMNVSTLELGDSALYLCASSPGTSLQETQYFGPGTRLLVL.

This clone was seen a handful of times. The chain recombines TRBV24-1 with TRBJ2-7; 9 nucleotides agree with TRBD1. Germline CDR1 and CDR2: KGHDR and SFDVKD. This CDR3 spans 12 amino acids. V lost 12 bases and J lost 5; bases outside the gene matches: 7. CDR3 sequence reads: CAAGTGYNEQYF. DNA for the CDR3: TGTGCCGCCGGGACAGGGTATAACGAGCAGTACTTC.

The V call is TRBV28, the J call TRBJ2-4; 11 bases line up with TRBD1. J gave up 8 bases and V 5 bases, and 8 bases lay outside the gene matches. In germline, CDR1 is MDHEN, CDR2 SYDVKM. There are 15 residues in the CDR3. The CDR3 nucleotides read TGTGCCAGCAGTAGGACAGGGGGCGCATTATACATTCAGTACTTC. It translates to CASSRTGGALYIQYF.

The rearrangement links TRBV3-1 (or the pseudogene TRBV3-2) to TRBJ1-3; 10 nucleotides align to TRBD1. V shed 4 bases and J 1 base; nucleotides not matched to a gene: 7. The CDR3 loop spans 17 amino acids. The germline V gene encodes CDR1 LGHDT and CDR2 YNNKEL (reference sequence). CDR3 in amino acids: CASSLRLGQGSGNTIYF. The CDR3 nucleotides are TGTGCCAGCAGCCTCCGTTTGGGACAGGGGTCTGGAAACACCATATATTTT.

The chain couples TRBV9 to TRBJ1-2; D possibly corresponds to TRBD1 (6 bases). Looked up from germline, CDR1 is SGDLS and CDR2 is YYNGEE. V shed 0 bases and J shed 3 bases, with 24 bases lying between them. CDR3 length equals 19 residues. Here the CDR3 DNA reads TGTGCCAGCAGCGTAGGCGGCGGGGGCCTCTCCGAAGGCCACTATGGCTACACCTTC. It translates to CASSVGGGGLSEGHYGYTF.

The chain uses TRBV11-3 and TRBJ1-1, with D tentatively TRBD1 (6 bases). From germline, CDR1 is SGHNT and CDR2 YENEEA. This CDR3 is 15 amino acids long. The V end was cut by 1 base, the J end by 1 base, with 10 bases between. This chain's CDR3 is CASSLGGTWNTEAFF. The CDR3 coding sequence is TGTGCCAGCAGCTTAGGGGGGACATGGAACACTGAAGCTTTCTTT.

The chain combines TRBV7-2 with TRBJ2-7; 9 bases align to TRBD1. V lost 3 bases, J lost 4 bases, and 1 base stayed unmatched. Looked up from germline, CDR1 is SGHTA and CDR2 is FQGNSA. This CDR3 has 13 residues. CDR3 in amino acids: CASSFGQGYEQYF. In DNA form, the CDR3 reads TGTGCCAGCAGCTTCGGACAGGGGTACGAGCAGTACTTC.

The V and J genes are TRBV3-1 (or the pseudogene TRBV3-2) and TRBJ1-2; 8 positions match TRBD1. The CDR3 sequence is 15 residues long. Germline V lookup: CDR1 LGHDT, CDR2 YNNKEL (reference sequence). Trimming cost V 4 bases and J 4 bases; bases outside gene matches: 8. In DNA form, the CDR3 reads TGTGCCAGCAGCCTTCTCGCAGGGGGCCTCTATGGCTACACCTTC. It is translated as CASSLLAGGLYGYTF.

The chain uses TRBV6-2 or TRBV6-3 and TRBJ2-7; 13 bases align to TRBD2. Unmatched junction bases numbered 7, after V lost 2 bases and J lost 3 bases. The CDR3 is 17 amino acids. CDR1 MNHEY and CDR2 SVGEGT come from the germline V gene. In DNA, the CDR3 is TGTGCCAGCAGTTACCAACCGGGACTAGCGGGGAACTACGAGCAGTACTTC. This gives the protein CASSYQPGLAGNYEQYF.

V usage is TRBV21-1 and J usage is TRBJ1-6; the table's D call, TRBD1, was not checked against the DNA. TRBV21-1 is labeled a pseudogene. The CDR3 length is 22 residues. CDR3 residues: CASGSWGEQFPQGGLGGSPLHF. The CDR3 DNA reads TGTGCCAGCGGCTCTTGGGGAGAGCAATTCCCACAAGGGGGCCTGGGTGGGTCACCCCTCCACTTT.

This chain connects TRBV7-2 to TRBJ2-5; tentative D call: TRBD1 (6 bases). This CDR3 comprises 12 residues. The germline gives CDR1 SGHTA, CDR2 FQGNSA. Trimming removed 5 bases from V and 9 bases from J, with 13 bases in between. This CDR3 reads CASSQQRTAQYF. The CDR3 DNA reads TGTGCCAGCAGCCAACAGCGGACAGCCCAGTACTTC.

The V gene is TRBV19, the J gene TRBJ1-2; 8 bases agree with TRBD1. The length of the CDR3 is 15 residues. V gave up 3 bases and J gave up 3 bases; unmatched junction bases: 6. Germline CDR1 reads LNHDA; CDR2 reads SQIVND (reference sequence). The CDR3 sequence is CASSIPRTGYYGYTF. CDR3 sequence (DNA): TGTGCCAGTAGTATCCCTCGGACAGGGTACTATGGCTACACCTTC.

Here the CDR3 reads CASSITASYGYTF. In DNA form, the CDR3 reads TGTGCCAGTAGTATAACAGCCTCCTATGGCTACACCTTC. The chain links TRBV19 to TRBJ1-2; D is unclear. The CDR3 runs 13 residues. Germline-derived CDR1 and CDR2 are LNHDA and SQIVND (reference sequence). V was trimmed by 2 bases and J by 4 bases, leaving 8 bases between them.

The chain couples TRBV19 to TRBJ1-4; D is perhaps TRBD1 (6 bases). Trimming pared 0 bases from V and 8 bases from J, leaving 13 bases between. The germline CDR1 and CDR2 sequences are LNHDA and SQIVND (reference sequence). The CDR3 is made up of 15 amino acids. The CDR3 DNA reads as TGTGCCAGTAGTATAGATATGGGGGCAGACGAAAAACTGTTTTTT. Its translation is CASSIDMGADEKLFF.